A selection of T cell receptor beta chains follows, all from one sample in a study of chemoradiotherapy in HPV16-positive cancers. Sequencing was performed with immunoSEQ multiplex PCR; in TCRdb, only in-frame clones are kept and a portion is missing. The data contain around 610 clones, 85% to 90% of them seen just once; the ten biggest clones take up less than 6%. Sequences were derived from tumor tissue, sampled from a patient who underwent chemoradiotherapy. The source of these receptors is a human donor with HPV-associated anogenital cancer. The CDR3 runs from the conserved cysteine through the conserved F or W. A D gene is named only where the DNA matches it firmly.

J: TRBJ2-5; D: TRBD2; V: TRBV7-6; CDR3: CASTISGGSEETQYF
J: TRBJ1-1; D: NA; V: TRBV11-2; CDR3: CASSSELFRTAFF
J: TRBJ2-2; D: TRBD1; V: TRBV10-3; CDR3: CAIRITQGAGELFF
J: TRBJ1-2; D: NA; V: TRBV4-2; CDR3: CASSVYGYTF
J: TRBJ1-2; D: NA; V: TRBV29-1; CDR3: CSVEVDWSNYGYTF
J: TRBJ2-7; D: NA; V: TRBV14; CDR3: CASSPLRQTNYEQYF
J: TRBJ2-3; D: TRBD2; V: TRBV7-2; CDR3: CASSLGLGSGGADTQYF
J: TRBJ2-5; D: TRBD2; V: TRBV7-3; CDR3: CASSLNGGGLETQYF
J: TRBJ2-2; D: NA; V: TRBV7-9; CDR3: CASSPTGELFF
J: TRBJ1-2; D: NA; V: TRBV27; CDR3: CASRRPGPHYGYTF
J: TRBJ2-5; D: NA; V: TRBV30; CDR3: CAWKKDAKRETQYF
J: TRBJ1-6; D: NA; V: TRBV10-1; CDR3: CASRDEENSPLHF
J: TRBJ2-1; D: NA; V: TRBV29-1; CDR3: CSVFPMAIYNEQFF
J: TRBJ2-2; D: NA; V: TRBV6-1; CDR3: CASRKGETGELFF
J: TRBJ2-1; D: TRBD1; V: TRBV6-4; CDR3: CASSVGTGGDEQFF
J: TRBJ2-7; D: TRBD1; V: TRBV5-1; CDR3: CASSSQGTGLGGEQYF
J: TRBJ2-5; D: TRBD2; V: TRBV6-6; CDR3: CASSYLAEETQYF
J: TRBJ2-3; D: TRBD1; V: TRBV2; CDR3: CASSAGQGAHTQYF
J: TRBJ2-1; D: NA; V: TRBV6-5; CDR3: CASSLAPHNEQFF
J: TRBJ2-6; D: NA; V: TRBV18; CDR3: CASSRAQDLPGANVLTF
J: TRBJ1-1; D: NA; V: TRBV20-1; CDR3: CSAWEFGEAFF
J: TRBJ2-7; D: NA; V: TRBV20-1; CDR3: CSASDTQQYF
J: TRBJ2-1; D: NA; V: TRBV11-3; CDR3: CASSSPGTLNEQFF
J: TRBJ1-2; D: NA; V: TRBV5-8; CDR3: CASSLVAGTSYGYTF
J: TRBJ1-6; D: NA; V: TRBV2; CDR3: CASSDQGRLNSPLHF
J: TRBJ1-1; D: NA; V: TRBV6-6; CDR3: CASSFPDRNTEAFF
J: TRBJ2-5; D: NA; V: TRBV13; CDR3: CASSLWRGSQETQYF
J: TRBJ2-5; D: NA; V: TRBV9; CDR3: CASSVGDGSAQYF
J: TRBJ1-6; D: NA; V: TRBV7-9; CDR3: CASSFHGQPNSPLHF
J: TRBJ1-2; D: TRBD1; V: TRBV5-1; CDR3: CASSSGQMNYGYTF
J: TRBJ1-6; D: NA; V: TRBV21-1; CDR3: CASSSEQGGVRNSPLHF
J: TRBJ1-5; D: TRBD1; V: TRBV10-2; CDR3: CATTTGRAWHF
J: TRBJ1-2; D: NA; V: TRBV9; CDR3: CASQLQYSNSRKTYGYTF
J: TRBJ1-1; D: NA; V: TRBV14; CDR3: CASSPEFTEAFF
J: TRBJ1-6; D: NA; V: TRBV5-1; CDR3: CASSLRTGNNSPLHF
J: TRBJ2-5; D: NA; V: TRBV30; CDR3: CAWSPGRAIQETQYF
J: TRBJ2-3; D: TRBD1; V: TRBV6-1; CDR3: CASSEGGTGTDTQYF
J: TRBJ2-3; D: TRBD1; V: TRBV11-2; CDR3: CASSLRTGFRGDTQYF
J: TRBJ2-3; D: TRBD2; V: TRBV9; CDR3: CASSDTGGAADTQYF
J: TRBJ2-6; D: NA; V: TRBV18; CDR3: CASSRAQGLPGANVLTF